The next 18 T cell receptor beta chains were all read from a single sample in a study of T cell changes during pregnancy in multiple sclerosis (dated by TCRdb to the late 2010s). Preparation of the library involved the immunoSEQ multiplex PCR assay. What TCRdb holds here is the immuneACCESS table cut down to in-frame rearrangements. Part of the clones is not present; checked against another copy, under half of the missing clones reflect an unresolved V gene, and the others are unexplained. The sample records approximately 60,000 clones, 94% of which are singletons. Of the sample, approximately 3.7% is held by the ten largest clones. Specimen: CD8+ T cells from peripheral blood mononuclear cells, collected in the third trimester of pregnancy. These receptors all stem from a female donor with multiple sclerosis, enrolled in a pregnancy study.

This chain uses TRBV9 with TRBJ1-3; a possible D gene is TRBD1 (5 bases). Trimming took off 0 bases at V and 4 bases at J, with 11 bases between the two ends. CDR1 and CDR2 (germline): SGDLS, YYNGEE. This CDR3 contains 15 residues. The CDR3 region has the DNA TGTGCCAGCAGCGTAGCTCTAGGGGCGGGAAACACCATATATTTT. It encodes CASSVALGAGNTIYF.

V is TRBV9 and J is TRBJ2-3, with D possibly being TRBD1 (5 bases). Germline loops: CDR1 SGDLS, CDR2 YYNGEE. Trimming took 2 bases from V and 2 from J, leaving 12 bases between them. CDR3 length equals 15 residues. The CDR3 DNA is TGTGCCAGCAGCGTTTCAGGGTACATCACAGATACGCAGTATTTT. The encoded protein is CASSVSGYITDTQYF. Based on the CDR3 plus reference TRBV9 and TRBJ2-3, the full variable domain is DSGVTQTPKHLITATGQRVTLRCSPRSGDLSVYWYQQSLDQGLQFLIQYYNGEERAKGNILERFSAQQFPDLHSELNLSSLELGDSALYFCASSVSGYITDTQYFGPGTRLTVL.

This clone was seen only once. Other DNA sequences in this sample translate to the same CDR3. The chain employs TRBV27 and TRBJ2-1; D is uncertain. Between the trimmed V and J ends, which lost 0 bases and 0 bases, there was a span of 6 bases. Germline V gene lookup returns CDR1 MNHEY and CDR2 SMNVEV (reference sequence). The CDR3 spans 15 residues. In nucleotides, the CDR3 is TGTGCCAGCAGTTTATCCCCAGGCTCCTACAATGAGCAGTTCTTC. Residues: CASSLSPGSYNEQFF.

V and J are TRBV28 and TRBJ2-5, with 8 bases matching TRBD2. The CDR3 is 16 residues long. Trimming cost V 5 bases and J 2 bases; bases outside gene matches: 10. Germline V lookup: CDR1 MDHEN, CDR2 SYDVKM. The CDR3 reads CASSPRTSFGQETQYF. The CDR3 coding sequence is TGTGCCAGCAGTCCTCGGACTAGCTTTGGGCAAGAGACCCAGTACTTC.

The V gene is TRBV27, the J gene TRBJ2-7; 7 nucleotides align to TRBD2. Germline-derived CDR1 and CDR2 are MNHEY and SMNVEV (reference sequence). This CDR3 comprises 13 residues. Trimming removed 3 bases from V and 2 bases from J; junction bases left unmatched: 1. The CDR3 spells CASSFGRAYEQYF. Here the CDR3 DNA reads TGTGCCAGCAGTTTTGGGAGGGCCTACGAGCAGTACTTC.

To note about this clone: Other DNA sequences from this sample encode an identical CDR3 as well. Written as DNA, the CDR3 is TGTGCCAGCAGCAGCTACGAGCAGTACTTC. It yields the protein CASSSYEQYF. V is TRBV2 and J is TRBJ2-7; D remains ambiguous. Trimming removed 6 bases from V and 3 bases from J, with 3 bases in between. CDR3 length equals 10 residues. Germline CDR1 reads SNHLY; CDR2 reads FYNNEI.

The gene calls are TRBV28 and TRBJ2-5; TRBD2 aligns across 9 bases. The CDR3 is 16 amino acids. In germline, CDR1 is MDHEN, CDR2 SYDVKM. J was trimmed by 3 bases and V by 3 bases; bases with no gene match: 8. CDR3 in amino acids: CASSFRGLAMEETQYF. CDR3 DNA sequence: TGTGCCAGCAGTTTTAGAGGACTAGCGATGGAAGAGACCCAGTACTTC.

V and J are TRBV28 and TRBJ1-2; TRBD1 aligns across 12 bases. The CDR3 extends over 15 amino acids. The V gene's germline CDR1 is MDHEN and CDR2 SYDVKM. V lost 6 bases, J lost 4 bases, and 6 bases stayed unmatched. CDR3 protein: CASSGTGGEAYGYTF. The CDR3 DNA follows: TGTGCCAGCAGCGGGACAGGGGGCGAAGCCTATGGCTACACCTTC.

V gene TRBV4-3 combines with J gene TRBJ1-2, with D possibly matching TRBD1 (5 bases). The V and J ends lost 2 bases and 3 bases respectively, with 19 bases between them. This CDR3 spans 17 amino acids. Germline V gene data show CDR1 as LGHNA and CDR2 as YSLEER. CDR3 residues: CASSQPGRQGGDYGYTF. CDR3 DNA: TGCGCCAGCAGCCAACCAGGGAGGCAGGGTGGTGACTATGGCTACACCTTC.

This clone turned up a few times. The rearrangement uses TRBV27 and TRBJ1-1; 7 bases align to TRBD1. The V gene's germline CDR1 is MNHEY and CDR2 SMNVEV (reference sequence). This CDR3 spans 15 amino acids. The junction had 10 bases not matched to a gene; V was cut back by 5 bases and J by 4 bases. The CDR3 DNA reads as TGTGCCAGCAGTCCCGGACAGGTGGTAAGCACTGAAGCTTTCTTT. Translated, it gives CASSPGQVVSTEAFF.

This CDR3 reads CATGQGASPHTDTQYF. DNA for the CDR3: TGTGCTACCGGACAGGGGGCTTCCCCCCACACAGATACGCAGTATTTT. The rearrangement links TRBV12-5 to TRBJ2-3; 11 bases are shared with TRBD1. Germline CDR1 LGHNT, CDR2 FRNRAP. The CDR3 runs 16 residues. The J segment lost 2 bases and the V segment lost 10 bases, leaving 11 bases of the junction unmatched.

V is TRBV9 and J is TRBJ2-7, with 9 bases identical to TRBD2. The CDR3 has 17 residues. V lost 0 bases to trimming and J lost 2 bases; unmatched junction nucleotides: 9. CDR1 is SGDLS, CDR2 YYNGEE, per germline. The CDR3 DNA reads TGTGCCAGCAGCGTAGCCCCCCTAGCGGGACAGACCTACGAGCAGTACTTC. Residues: CASSVAPLAGQTYEQYF.

The CDR3 protein is CASSIGGLEQFF. The CDR3 DNA is TGTGCCAGTAGTATAGGAGGGCTCGAGCAGTTCTTC. The chain employs TRBV19 and TRBJ2-1, with a weak D call TRBD2 (5 bases). The germline V gene encodes CDR1 LNHDA and CDR2 SQIVND (reference sequence). The CDR3 consists of 12 residues. V shed 1 base and J shed 10 bases, with 8 bases lying between them.

Only one count was recorded for this clone. This chain links TRBV6-5 with TRBJ2-7, with D unresolved. The CDR3 covers 16 residues. V was clipped by 0 bases and J by 3 bases, with 15 bases between them. Germline lookup yields CDR1 MNHEY and CDR2 SVGAGI. CDR3 nucleotides: TGTGCCAGCAGTTACTCGTTAGAACGGTTTCTCTACGAGCAGTACTTC. This codes for CASSYSLERFLYEQYF.

V gene TRBV7-9 combines with J gene TRBJ1-1; 7 bases align to TRBD1. The CDR3 loop spans 15 amino acids. Germline V gene lookup returns CDR1 SEHNR and CDR2 FQNEAQ (reference sequence). Trimming cost V 3 bases and J 4 bases; bases outside gene matches: 8. CDR3 amino acids: CASSFSTRQGTEAFF. The CDR3 DNA sequence: TGTGCCAGCAGCTTCTCCACCCGACAGGGCACTGAAGCTTTCTTT.

The V gene is TRBV19, the J gene TRBJ2-1, with D perhaps matching TRBD2 (7 bases). Trimming removed 4 bases from V and 7 bases from J, with 11 bases in between. CDR3 length equals 13 residues. Germline CDR1 LNHDA, CDR2 SQIVND (reference sequence). The CDR3 DNA follows: TGTGCCAGTAGTAGGGGGGGCGGGAATGAGCAGTTCTTC. This codes for CASSRGGGNEQFF.

The chain is built from TRBV14 and TRBJ1-2; 7 nucleotides match TRBD1. Trimming at V came to 0 bases and at J to 4 bases, leaving 2 bases not matched to a gene. This CDR3 comprises 14 residues. From germline, CDR1 is SGHDN and CDR2 FVKESK. The CDR3 region is CASSQERTGYGYTF. The CDR3 bases are TGTGCCAGCAGCCAAGAACGGACAGGCTATGGCTACACCTTC.

This clone was observed a single time. CDR3: CASTRQGMGTEAFF. As DNA, the CDR3 is TGTGCCAGCACTAGACAGGGTATGGGCACTGAAGCTTTCTTT. The chain couples TRBV5-4 to TRBJ1-1; 7 nucleotides line up with TRBD1. CDR1 is SGHNT, CDR2 YYREEE, per germline (reference sequence). The CDR3 length is 14 residues. J was trimmed by 4 bases and V by 6 bases; bases with no gene match: 9.